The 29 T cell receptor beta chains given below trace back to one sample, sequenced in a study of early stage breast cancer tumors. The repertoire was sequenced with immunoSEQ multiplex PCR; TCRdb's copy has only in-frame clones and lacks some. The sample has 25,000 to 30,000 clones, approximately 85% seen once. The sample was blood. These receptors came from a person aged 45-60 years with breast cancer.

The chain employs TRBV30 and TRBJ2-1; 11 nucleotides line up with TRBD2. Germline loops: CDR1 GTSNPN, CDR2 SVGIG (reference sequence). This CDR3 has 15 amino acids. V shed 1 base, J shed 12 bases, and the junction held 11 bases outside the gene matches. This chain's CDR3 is CAWSGSGRAGVGQFF. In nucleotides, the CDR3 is TGTGCCTGGAGTGGTAGCGGGAGGGCCGGAGTTGGGCAGTTCTTC. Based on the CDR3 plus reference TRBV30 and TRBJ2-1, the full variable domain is SQTIHQWPATLVQPVGSPLSLECTVEGTSNPNLYWYRQAAGRGLQLLFYSVGIGQISSEVPQNLSASRPQDRQFILSSKKLLLSDSGFYLCAWSGSGRAGVGQFFGPGTRLTVL.

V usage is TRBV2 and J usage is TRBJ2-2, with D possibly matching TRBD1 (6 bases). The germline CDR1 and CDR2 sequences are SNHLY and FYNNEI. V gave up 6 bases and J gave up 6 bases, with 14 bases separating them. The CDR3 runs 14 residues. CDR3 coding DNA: TGTGCCAGCAGGAACAGGGTTGGCGCCGGGGAGCTGTTTTTT. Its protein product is CASRNRVGAGELFF.

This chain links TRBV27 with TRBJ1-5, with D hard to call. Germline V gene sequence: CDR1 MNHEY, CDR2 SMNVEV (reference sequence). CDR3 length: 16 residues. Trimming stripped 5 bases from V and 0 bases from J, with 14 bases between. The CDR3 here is CASSPLSDYSNQPQHF. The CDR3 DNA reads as TGTGCCAGCAGTCCCCTGTCAGACTATAGCAATCAGCCCCAGCATTTT.

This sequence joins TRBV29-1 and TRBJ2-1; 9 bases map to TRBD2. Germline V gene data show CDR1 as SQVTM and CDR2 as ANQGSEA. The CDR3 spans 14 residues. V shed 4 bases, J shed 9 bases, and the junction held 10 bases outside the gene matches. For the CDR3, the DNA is TGCAGCGTTGGTGGTAGCGGGAGTTCCGGTGAGCAGTTCTTC. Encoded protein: CSVGGSGSSGEQFF.

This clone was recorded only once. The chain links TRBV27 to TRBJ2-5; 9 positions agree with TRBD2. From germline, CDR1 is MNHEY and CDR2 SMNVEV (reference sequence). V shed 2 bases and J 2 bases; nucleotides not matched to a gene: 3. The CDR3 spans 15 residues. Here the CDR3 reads CASSLRREGQETQYF. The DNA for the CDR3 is TGTGCCAGCAGTTTAAGGCGGGAGGGTCAAGAGACCCAGTACTTC.

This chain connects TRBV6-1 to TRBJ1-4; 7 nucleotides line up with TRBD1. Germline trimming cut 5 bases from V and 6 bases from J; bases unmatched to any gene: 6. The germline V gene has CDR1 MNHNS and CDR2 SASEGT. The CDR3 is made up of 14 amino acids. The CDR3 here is CASSPTGKDEKLFF. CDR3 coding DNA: TGTGCCAGCAGTCCGACAGGGAAGGATGAAAAACTGTTTTTT.

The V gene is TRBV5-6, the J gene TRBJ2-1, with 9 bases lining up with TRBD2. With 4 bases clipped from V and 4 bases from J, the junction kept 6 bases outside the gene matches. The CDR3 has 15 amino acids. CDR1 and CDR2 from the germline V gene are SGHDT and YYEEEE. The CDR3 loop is CASSEPSGTYNEQFF. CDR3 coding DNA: TGTGCCAGCAGCGAACCTAGCGGGACGTACAATGAGCAGTTCTTC.

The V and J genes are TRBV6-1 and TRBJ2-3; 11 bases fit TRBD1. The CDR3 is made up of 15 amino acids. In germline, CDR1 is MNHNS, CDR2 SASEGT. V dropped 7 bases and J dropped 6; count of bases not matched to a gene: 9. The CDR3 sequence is CASIEGDRGRDTQYF. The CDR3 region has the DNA TGTGCCAGCATCGAAGGGGACAGGGGGAGGGATACGCAGTATTTT.

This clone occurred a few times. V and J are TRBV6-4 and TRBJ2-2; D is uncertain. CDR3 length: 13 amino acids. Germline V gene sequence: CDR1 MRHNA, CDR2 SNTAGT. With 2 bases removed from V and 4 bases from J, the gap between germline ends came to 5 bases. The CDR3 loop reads CASSDTSTGELFF. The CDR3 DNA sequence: TGTGCCAGCAGTGACACCAGCACCGGGGAGCTGTTTTTT.

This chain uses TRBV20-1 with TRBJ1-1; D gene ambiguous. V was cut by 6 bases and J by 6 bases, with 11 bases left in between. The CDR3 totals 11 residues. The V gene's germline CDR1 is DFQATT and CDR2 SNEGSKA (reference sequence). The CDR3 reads CSALARPEAFF. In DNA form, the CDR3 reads TGCAGTGCGCTAGCCAGGCCTGAAGCTTTCTTT.

Written as DNA, the CDR3 is TGTGCCAGCAGTATACAGGGATACGAGCAGTACTTC. Protein product: CASSIQGYEQYF. The chain has TRBV5-6 and TRBJ2-7; a weak D match, TRBD1 (6 bases). CDR3 length: 12 amino acids. The V gene lost 5 bases and the J gene lost 4 bases, with 10 bases spanning the gap. The germline gives CDR1 SGHDT, CDR2 YYEEEE. Based on the CDR3 plus reference TRBV5-6 and TRBJ2-7, the full variable domain is DAGVTQSPTHLIKTRGQQVTLRCSPKSGHDTVSWYQQALGQGPQFIFQYYEEEERQRGNFPDRFSGHQFPNYSSELNVNALLLGDSALYLCASSIQGYEQYFGPGTRLTVT.

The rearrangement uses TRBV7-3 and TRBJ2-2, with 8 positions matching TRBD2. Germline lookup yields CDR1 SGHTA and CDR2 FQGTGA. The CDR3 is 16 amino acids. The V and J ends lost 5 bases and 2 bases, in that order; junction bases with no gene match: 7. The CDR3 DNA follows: TGTGCCAGCAGCCGATCGGGGGGGCGAAACACCGGGGAGCTGTTTTTT. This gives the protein CASSRSGGRNTGELFF.

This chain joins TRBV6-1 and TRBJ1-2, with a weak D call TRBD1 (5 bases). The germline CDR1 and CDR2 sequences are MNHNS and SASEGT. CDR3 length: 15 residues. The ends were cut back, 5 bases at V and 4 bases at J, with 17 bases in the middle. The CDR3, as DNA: TGTGCCAGCAGTCCCAGGGAAGAGGGGCTCTATGGCTACACCTTC. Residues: CASSPREEGLYGYTF.

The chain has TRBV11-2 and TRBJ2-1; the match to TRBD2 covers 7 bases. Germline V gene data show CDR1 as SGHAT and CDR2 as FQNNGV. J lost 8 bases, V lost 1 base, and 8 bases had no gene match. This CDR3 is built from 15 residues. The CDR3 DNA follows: TGTGCCAGCAGCTTAGCGGCGGGAGTAAGCGATGAGCAGTTCTTC. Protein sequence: CASSLAAGVSDEQFF.

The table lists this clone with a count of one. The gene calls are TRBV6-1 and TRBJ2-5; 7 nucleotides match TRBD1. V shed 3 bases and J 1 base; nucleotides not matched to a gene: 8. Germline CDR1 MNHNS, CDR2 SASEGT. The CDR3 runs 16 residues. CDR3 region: CASSEGPTGAQETQYF. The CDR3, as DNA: TGTGCCAGCAGTGAGGGGCCTACAGGGGCCCAAGAGACCCAGTACTTC.

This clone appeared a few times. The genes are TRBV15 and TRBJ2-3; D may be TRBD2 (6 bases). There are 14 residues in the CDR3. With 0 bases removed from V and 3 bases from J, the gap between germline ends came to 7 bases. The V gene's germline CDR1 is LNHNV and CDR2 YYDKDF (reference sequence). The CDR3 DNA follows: TGTGCCACCAGCAGAGAGGGAGGAACAGATACGCAGTATTTT. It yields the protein CATSREGGTDTQYF.

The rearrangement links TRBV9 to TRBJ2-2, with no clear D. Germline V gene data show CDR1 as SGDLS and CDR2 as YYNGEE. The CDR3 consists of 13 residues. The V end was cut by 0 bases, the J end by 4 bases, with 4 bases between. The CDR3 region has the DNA TGTGCCAGCAGCGTAGAACCCACCGGGGAGCTGTTTTTT. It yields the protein CASSVEPTGELFF.

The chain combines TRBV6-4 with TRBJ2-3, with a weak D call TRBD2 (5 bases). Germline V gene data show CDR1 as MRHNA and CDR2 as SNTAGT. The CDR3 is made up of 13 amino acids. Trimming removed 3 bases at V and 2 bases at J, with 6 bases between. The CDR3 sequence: CASSEGLTDTQYF. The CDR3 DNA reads TGTGCCAGCAGTGAAGGACTCACAGATACGCAGTATTTT.

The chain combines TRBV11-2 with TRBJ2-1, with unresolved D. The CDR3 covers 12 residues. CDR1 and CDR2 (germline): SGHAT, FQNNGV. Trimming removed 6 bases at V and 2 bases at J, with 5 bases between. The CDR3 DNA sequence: TGTGCCAGCAGTCTAGCCTACAATGAGCAGTTCTTC. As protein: CASSLAYNEQFF.

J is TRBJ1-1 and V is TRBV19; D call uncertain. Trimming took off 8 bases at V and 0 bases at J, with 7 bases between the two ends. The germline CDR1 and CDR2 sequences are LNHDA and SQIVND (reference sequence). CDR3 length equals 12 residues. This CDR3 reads CASLGLNTEAFF. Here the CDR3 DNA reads TGTGCCAGTCTGGGTTTGAACACTGAAGCTTTCTTT.

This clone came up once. CDR3: CASSRQELNTGELFF. CDR3 in DNA: TGTGCCAGTTCTAGACAGGAGTTGAACACCGGGGAGCTGTTTTTT. The chain joins TRBV6-1 to TRBJ2-2; maybe TRBD1 (6 bases). Germline assignment: CDR1 MNHNS and CDR2 SASEGT. This CDR3 is 15 amino acids long. V shed 9 bases and J shed 1 base, with 15 bases lying between them.

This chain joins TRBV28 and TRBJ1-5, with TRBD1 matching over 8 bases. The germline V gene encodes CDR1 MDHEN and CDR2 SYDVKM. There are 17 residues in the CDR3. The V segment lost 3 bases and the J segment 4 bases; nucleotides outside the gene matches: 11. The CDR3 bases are TGTGCCAGCAGTTTGGGACAGGACCGTATAGGGAATCAGCCCCAGCATTTT. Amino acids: CASSLGQDRIGNQPQHF.

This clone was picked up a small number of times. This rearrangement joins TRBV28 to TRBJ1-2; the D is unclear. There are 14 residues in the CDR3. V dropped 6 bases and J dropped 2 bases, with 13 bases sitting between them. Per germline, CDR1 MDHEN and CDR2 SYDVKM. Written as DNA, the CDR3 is TGTGCCAGCAGCGATAAAGTAAAGAACTATGGCTACACCTTC. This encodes CASSDKVKNYGYTF.

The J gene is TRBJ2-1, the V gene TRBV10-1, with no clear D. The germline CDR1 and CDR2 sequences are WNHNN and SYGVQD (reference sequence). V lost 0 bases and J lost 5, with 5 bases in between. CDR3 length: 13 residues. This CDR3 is CASSESTDNEQFF. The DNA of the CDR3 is TGCGCCAGCAGTGAGTCTACCGACAATGAGCAGTTCTTC.

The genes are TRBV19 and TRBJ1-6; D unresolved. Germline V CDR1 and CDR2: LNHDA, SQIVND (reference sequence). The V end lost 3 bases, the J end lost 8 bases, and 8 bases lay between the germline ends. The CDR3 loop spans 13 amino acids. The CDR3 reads CASSIIGDSPLHF. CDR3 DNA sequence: TGTGCCAGTAGTATCATCGGGGATTCACCCCTCCACTTT.

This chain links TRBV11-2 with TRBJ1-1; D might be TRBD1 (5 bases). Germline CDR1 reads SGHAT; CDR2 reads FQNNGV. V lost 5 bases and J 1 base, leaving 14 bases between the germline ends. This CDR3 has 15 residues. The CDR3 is CASSTSTQGNTEAFF. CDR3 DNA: TGTGCCAGCAGCACCTCAACCCAGGGGAACACTGAAGCTTTCTTT.

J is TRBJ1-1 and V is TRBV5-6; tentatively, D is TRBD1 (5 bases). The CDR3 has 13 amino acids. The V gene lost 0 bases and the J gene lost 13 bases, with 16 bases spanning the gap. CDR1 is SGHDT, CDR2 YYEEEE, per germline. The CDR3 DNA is TGTGCCAGCAGCTTGGCCAAGGGGTTGTTGGGTTTCTTT. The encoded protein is CASSLAKGLLGFF.

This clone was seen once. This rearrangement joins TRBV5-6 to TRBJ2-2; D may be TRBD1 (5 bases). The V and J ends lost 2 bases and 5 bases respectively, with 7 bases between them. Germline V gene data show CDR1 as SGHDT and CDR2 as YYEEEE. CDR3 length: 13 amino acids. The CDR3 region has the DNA TGTGCCAGCAGCTTTTCAGGGACCGGGGAGCTGTTTTTT. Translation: CASSFSGTGELFF.

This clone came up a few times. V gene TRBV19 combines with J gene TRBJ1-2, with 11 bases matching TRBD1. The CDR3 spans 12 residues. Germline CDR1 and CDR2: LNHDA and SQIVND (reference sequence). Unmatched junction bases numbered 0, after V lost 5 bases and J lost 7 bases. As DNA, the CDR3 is TGTGCCAGTAGTGGACAGGGGGCTGGCTACACCTTC. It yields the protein CASSGQGAGYTF.